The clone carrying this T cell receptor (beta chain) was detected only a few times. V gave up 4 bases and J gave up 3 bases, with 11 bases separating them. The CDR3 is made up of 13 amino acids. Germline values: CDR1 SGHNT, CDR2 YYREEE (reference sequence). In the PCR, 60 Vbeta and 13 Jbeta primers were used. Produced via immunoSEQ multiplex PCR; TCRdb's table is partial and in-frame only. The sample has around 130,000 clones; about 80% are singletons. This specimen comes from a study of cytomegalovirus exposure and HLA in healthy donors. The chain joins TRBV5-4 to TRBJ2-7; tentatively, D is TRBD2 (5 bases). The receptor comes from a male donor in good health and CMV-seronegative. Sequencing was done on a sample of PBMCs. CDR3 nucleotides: TGTGCCAGCAGCGCTGACTACTACTACGAGCAGTACTTC. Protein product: CASSADYYYEQYF.